The sequence of this TCR beta chain was determined in a study of T-cell memory formation after mild COVID-19. General study results and limits: Clones contracting day 15 to 85 were balanced CD4/CD8; later expanders leaned CD4+.

V lost 6 bases and J 2 bases, leaving 14 bases between the germline ends. Germline CDR1 and CDR2: LNHDA and SQIVND (reference sequence). The CDR3 is made up of 16 amino acids. A remark on this clonotype: Antigen specificity is unknown.

5'RACE, which relied on constant-segment primers, yielded TCR alpha and TCR beta cDNA libraries carrying sample barcodes and UMIs. Via MiXCR, TCRdb re-called the 5' RACE reads, giving one row per CDR3 protein. The sample gives 150,000 to 200,000 distinct CDR3 sequences, about 14% of which show up once; 13% to 15% is in the top ten. V gene TRBV19 combines with J gene TRBJ2-6, with D unresolved. This clonotype was obtained from an adult woman who had mild COVID-19 (a few samples of this study predate the infection). Cell type and time point are not known. The sequencing sample was made of PBMCs or a T cell subset sorted from them (not recorded which). The CDR3 DNA sequence: TGTGCCAGTAGGTCATCGTTGGGCGCTGGGGCCAACGTCCTGACTTTC. It yields the protein CASRSSLGAGANVLTF.